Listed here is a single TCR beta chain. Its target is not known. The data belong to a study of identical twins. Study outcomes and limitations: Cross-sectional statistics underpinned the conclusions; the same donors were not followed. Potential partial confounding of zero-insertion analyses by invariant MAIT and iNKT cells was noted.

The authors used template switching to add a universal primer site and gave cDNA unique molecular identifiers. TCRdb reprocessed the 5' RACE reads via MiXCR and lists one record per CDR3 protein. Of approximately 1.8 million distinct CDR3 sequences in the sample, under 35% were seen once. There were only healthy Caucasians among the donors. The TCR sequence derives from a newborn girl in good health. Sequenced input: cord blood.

CDR3: CSATGAGSYNEQFF. The CDR3 nucleotides are TGCAGTGCTACGGGAGCGGGGTCCTACAATGAGCAGTTCTTC. The V gene is TRBV20-1, the J gene TRBJ2-1; 7 nucleotides agree with TRBD2. Trimming took 4 bases from V and 1 from J; bases not matched to a gene: 4. Germline-derived CDR1 and CDR2 are DFQATT and SNEGSKA (reference sequence). CDR3 length: 14 amino acids.